This T cell receptor beta chain was sequenced during a study of blood T cells in healthy people across ages. At the level of the study: Using template switching, researchers captured about one barcoded beta molecule for each two T cells.

Germline CDR1 SGHRS, CDR2 YFSETQ. The CDR3 is 12 residues long. V dropped 3 bases and J dropped 13; count of bases not matched to a gene: 8. Together with a sample-barcoded 5' primer, a J-beta primer mix was included in a second PCR lasting about 7 to 11 cycles. Each CDR3 protein gets one entry after TCRdb re-called the 5' RACE reads with MiXCR. The sample holds about 970,000 distinct CDR3 sequences, around 54% seen once. The chain combines TRBV5-1 with TRBJ2-3; 7 bases are a match to TRBD2. This TCR derives from a woman aged 55-69 years in good health. The sequenced sample was blood. CDR3 DNA: TGCGCCAGCAGCTCGGGAGGATCCCAGGAGTATTTT. Amino acids: CASSSGGSQEYF.